The 24 T cell receptor beta chains below come from one sample, sequenced in a study of CD8 T cells in Susac syndrome. The authors reverse transcribed roughly 0.45 to 1 ug RNA with random hexamers. From the immunoSEQ multiplex PCR reads, TCRdb called clonotypes with MiXCR, one entry per CDR3 protein. The sample shows about 210,000 distinct CDR3 sequences, about 95% of them seen only once. Material for sequencing was CD4+ T cells from PBMCs. These receptors were collected from a human donor with multiple sclerosis.

The V and J genes are TRBV4-1 and TRBJ1-6, with D unclear. The V gene's germline CDR1 is MGHRA and CDR2 YSYEKL. V lost 4 bases to trimming and J lost 8 bases, with 18 bases between them. The CDR3 is 16 amino acids. CDR3 sequence (DNA): TGCGCCAGCAGCCGAACCGAAAACCCACGAGATTCACCCCTCCACTTT. Encoded protein: CASSRTENPRDSPLHF.

This rearrangement joins TRBV9 to TRBJ1-2; D ambiguous. The CDR3 loop spans 13 amino acids. Per germline, CDR1 SGDLS and CDR2 YYNGEE. Trimming cost V 3 bases and J 6 bases, with 12 bases left between them. CDR3 in amino acids: CASSGSWVNGYTF. The CDR3 DNA reads as TGTGCCAGCAGCGGATCATGGGTAAATGGCTACACCTTC. The full variable domain, completed using reference TRBV9 and TRBJ1-2, is DSGVTQTPKHLITATGQRVTLRCSPRSGDLSVYWYQQSLDQGLQFLIQYYNGEERAKGNILERFSAQQFPDLHSELNLSSLELGDSALYFCASSGSWVNGYTFGSGTRLTVV.

This clonotype has a single count. The chain recombines TRBV4-1 with TRBJ2-3, with a possible D match to TRBD1 (6 bases). V was trimmed by 5 bases and J by 1 base, leaving 10 bases between them. Germline-derived CDR1 and CDR2 are MGHRA and YSYEKL. This CDR3 is built from 14 residues. The CDR3 is CASSGRQGTDTQYF. In DNA form, the CDR3 reads TGCGCCAGCAGCGGGAGACAGGGCACAGATACGCAGTATTTT.

The rearrangement links TRBV30 to TRBJ2-7, with 10 nucleotides matching TRBD2. The V gene end was trimmed by 8 bases and the J gene end by 4 bases; junction bases not matched to a gene: 11. The CDR3 sequence is 14 residues long. The germline gives CDR1 GTSNPN, CDR2 SVGIG (reference sequence). The CDR3 bases are TGTGCCCTAGCGGGAGTATCGGGTCGGTACGAGCAGTACTTC. It translates to CALAGVSGRYEQYF.

V usage is TRBV12-3 or TRBV12-4 and J usage is TRBJ2-1; D unresolved. CDR3 length: 12 residues. V dropped 2 bases and J dropped 6 bases, with 5 bases sitting between them. CDR3 DNA: TGTGCCAGCAGTTTATTACCCAATGAGCAGTTCTTC. This gives the protein CASSLLPNEQFF.

This chain uses TRBV30 with TRBJ2-1; TRBD2 aligns across 7 bases. Germline V gene lookup returns CDR1 GTSNPN and CDR2 SVGIG (reference sequence). Germline trimming cut 8 bases from V and 10 bases from J; bases unmatched to any gene: 17. The CDR3 contains 14 residues. CDR3 in DNA: TGTGCCGGCCTAGCGGTATCTTCCTCTGGGGAGCAGTTCTTC. As protein: CAGLAVSSSGEQFF.

The chain combines TRBV28 with TRBJ2-3; 8 bases align to TRBD1. This CDR3 has 14 amino acids. Per germline, CDR1 MDHEN and CDR2 SYDVKM. Trimming at V came to 10 bases and at J to 6 bases, leaving 12 bases not matched to a gene. DNA of the CDR3: TGTGCCACCTGGGGACAGGAGACCTGGGATACGCAGTATTTT. It codes for CATWGQETWDTQYF.

This chain links TRBV9 with TRBJ2-5; D is perhaps TRBD1 (5 bases). Trimming took off 4 bases at V and 3 bases at J, with 16 bases between the two ends. The CDR3 loop spans 15 amino acids. Germline values: CDR1 SGDLS, CDR2 YYNGEE. CDR3 region: CASSPRQRPKETQYF. The CDR3 coding sequence is TGTGCCAGCAGCCCTCGACAGCGACCTAAAGAGACCCAGTACTTC.

This rearrangement joins TRBV18 to TRBJ1-5; possibly TRBD1 for D (6 bases). Trimming took 0 bases from V and 4 from J, leaving 13 bases between them. Germline CDR1 is KGHSH and CDR2 is LQKENI. This CDR3 is 16 amino acids long. The CDR3 nucleotides are TGTGCCAGCTCACCACCCGGACAGTTTGGGAATCAGCCCCAGCATTTT. This codes for CASSPPGQFGNQPQHF.

The chain links TRBV11-1 to TRBJ2-1; 9 positions agree with TRBD2. The V gene's germline CDR1 is SGHAT and CDR2 FQDESV (reference sequence). J was trimmed by 0 bases and V by 5 bases; bases with no gene match: 17. The CDR3 has 20 residues. The CDR3, as DNA: TGTGCCAGCAGCCCAGCGGTATCGGGCCTAGCGGGGAGCTCCTACAATGAGCAGTTCTTC. It codes for CASSPAVSGLAGSSYNEQFF.

The gene calls are TRBV19 and TRBJ1-1; D is uncertain. The CDR3 sequence is 13 residues long. V dropped 6 bases and J dropped 4 bases, with 12 bases sitting between them. Looked up from germline, CDR1 is LNHDA and CDR2 is SQIVND (reference sequence). CDR3: CASSLDWGTEAFF. The CDR3 coding sequence is TGTGCCAGTAGCCTCGACTGGGGCACTGAAGCTTTCTTT.

The chain has TRBV28 and TRBJ2-5; 10 positions match TRBD1. After removal of 3 bases from V and 5 bases from J, the junction contained 6 bases not matched to a gene. The CDR3 consists of 15 residues. CDR1 is MDHEN and CDR2 is SYDVKM in the germline V gene. CDR3 protein: CASSFGDRGRETQYF. In DNA form, the CDR3 reads TGTGCCAGCAGTTTTGGGGACAGGGGCCGGGAGACCCAGTACTTC.

V is TRBV2 and J is TRBJ2-4; D is uncertain. Germline lookup yields CDR1 SNHLY and CDR2 FYNNEI. The CDR3 sequence is 14 residues long. Trimming took 7 bases from V and 0 from J, leaving 10 bases between them. The DNA of the CDR3 is TGTGCCAGCACGCTGATTATAGCCAAAAACATTCAGTACTTC. This gives the protein CASTLIIAKNIQYF.

The genes are TRBV5-1 and TRBJ2-3; 14 bases align to TRBD2. Germline V gene lookup returns CDR1 SGHRS and CDR2 YFSETQ. The CDR3 length is 16 residues. Losses at the gene ends were 4 bases for V and 6 bases for J; bases not matched to a gene: 7. CDR3 amino acids: CASSPPTSGRADTQYF. DNA of the CDR3: TGCGCCAGCAGCCCACCGACTAGCGGGAGGGCGGATACGCAGTATTTT.

CDR3 in DNA: TGTGCCTGGACACAGGGCTCCTACGAGCAGTACTTC. Translation: CAWTQGSYEQYF. This chain uses TRBV30 with TRBJ2-7, with D possibly matching TRBD1 (6 bases). Germline assignment: CDR1 GTSNPN and CDR2 SVGIG (reference sequence). The CDR3 covers 12 residues. V was clipped by 4 bases and J by 0 bases, with 7 bases between them.

Concerning this clonotype itself: A junction end diverges from the germline sequence, so it may reflect a read error. This chain connects TRBV27 to TRBJ1-1; D ambiguous. This CDR3 comprises 13 residues. Germline assignment: CDR1 MNHEY and CDR2 SMNVEV (reference sequence). DNA for the CDR3: TGTGCCAGCAGTTTTGCGATGAAGACTGAAGCTTTCTTT. Encoded protein: CASSFAMKTEAFF.

This rearrangement joins TRBV12-3 or TRBV12-4 to TRBJ1-2; 9 nucleotides match TRBD1. The CDR3 has 14 amino acids. After removal of 6 bases from V and 6 bases from J, the junction contained 8 bases not matched to a gene. The CDR3 here is CASRRDRVGNGYTF. As DNA, the CDR3 is TGTGCCAGCAGGAGGGACAGGGTCGGGAATGGCTACACCTTC.

The genes are TRBV27 and TRBJ1-1; D is unresolved. Germline V CDR1 and CDR2: MNHEY, SMNVEV (reference sequence). V gave up 7 bases and J gave up 4 bases, with 16 bases separating them. This CDR3 is built from 14 residues. The CDR3 bases are TGTGCCAGCAATTCGGAGGTTTTGGGCACTGAAGCTTTCTTT. Amino acid sequence: CASNSEVLGTEAFF.

The genes are TRBV12-5 and TRBJ2-7; no clear D gene. The ends were cut back, 3 bases at V and 6 bases at J, with 21 bases in the middle. Germline-derived CDR1 and CDR2 are LGHNT and FRNRAP. The CDR3 loop spans 16 amino acids. Here the CDR3 reads CASGFGDGAYSIEQYF. The CDR3 DNA reads as TGTGCTAGTGGTTTTGGGGATGGTGCCTATTCTATCGAGCAGTACTTC.

The rearrangement links TRBV5-6 to TRBJ1-3; D is perhaps TRBD1 (6 bases). Trimming took off 4 bases at V and 0 bases at J, with 11 bases between the two ends. Germline CDR1 SGHDT, CDR2 YYEEEE. The CDR3 has 15 amino acids. CDR3 region: CASSRQDFSGNTIYF. CDR3 coding DNA: TGTGCCAGCAGCCGACAGGATTTCTCTGGAAACACCATATATTTT. The full variable domain, completed using reference TRBV5-6 and TRBJ1-3, is DAGVTQSPTHLIKTRGQQVTLRCSPKSGHDTVSWYQQALGQGPQFIFQYYEEEERQRGNFPDRFSGHQFPNYSSELNVNALLLGDSALYLCASSRQDFSGNTIYFGEGSWLTVV.

The genes are TRBV12-3 or TRBV12-4 and TRBJ2-7, with 7 nucleotides matching TRBD1. This CDR3 contains 12 residues. V lost 5 bases, J lost 6 bases, and 4 bases stayed unmatched. For the CDR3, the DNA is TGTGCCAGCAGTCTGACAGGGCGCGAGCAGTACTTC. Translation: CASSLTGREQYF.

The V and J genes are TRBV3-1 and TRBJ2-1; D is unclear. V lost 1 base and J 5 bases, leaving 3 bases between the germline ends. Germline CDR1 LGHDT, CDR2 YNNKEL (reference sequence). The CDR3 length is 12 residues. The CDR3 nucleotides read TGTGCCAGCAGCCAAGGCAACAATGAGCAGTTCTTC. This sequence encodes CASSQGNNEQFF.

This chain connects TRBV29-1 to TRBJ1-1, with 7 bases that match TRBD1. The V gene end was trimmed by 8 bases and the J gene end by 2 bases; junction bases not matched to a gene: 8. CDR3 size: 13 residues. Germline values: CDR1 SQVTM, CDR2 ANQGSEA. The CDR3 here is CSTRQGLNTEAFF. Written as DNA, the CDR3 is TGCAGCACCCGACAGGGCCTTAACACTGAAGCTTTCTTT.

The chain couples TRBV5-1 to TRBJ1-2; no reliable D call. With 5 bases removed from V and 4 bases from J, the gap between germline ends came to 15 bases. The CDR3 contains 14 residues. Germline CDR1 SGHRS, CDR2 YFSETQ. Written as DNA, the CDR3 is TGCGCCAGCAGTTTATCGGAACCAACCTATGGCTACACCTTC. It is translated as CASSLSEPTYGYTF.